These 26 T cell receptor beta chains were sequenced from one sample in a study of Ad26.COV2.S vaccination and SARS-CoV-2 variants. Specified treatment: around 19 received Ad26.COV2.S at low or high dose, single or two shots; about five received placebo; per-sample allocation not given. After the first vaccine or placebo injection, samples were drawn on day 63. TCRdb keeps only in-frame clones here, not all; method: immunoSEQ multiplex PCR. The sample contains roughly 350,000 clones, roughly 87% of which appear only once. The sequences come from peripheral blood, collected in a trial of Ad26.COV2.S vaccine versus placebo. These receptors originate from a person aged 18-65 years who received the Ad26.COV2.S COVID-19 vaccine or a placebo.

The chain has TRBV19 and TRBJ1-1, with 8 bases lining up with TRBD1. From germline, CDR1 is LNHDA and CDR2 SQIVND (reference sequence). The CDR3 has 16 amino acids. V lost 6 bases and J lost 4; bases outside the gene matches: 13. CDR3 region: CASRTMDRARGTEAFF. The DNA of the CDR3 is TGTGCCAGTAGAACGATGGACAGGGCGAGAGGCACTGAAGCTTTCTTT.

The V gene is TRBV6-5, the J gene TRBJ1-4; 9 positions agree with TRBD1. Germline V gene lookup returns CDR1 MNHEY and CDR2 SVGAGI. The ends lost 6 bases at V and 6 bases at J; junction bases unmatched: 5. The CDR3 is 14 residues long. The CDR3 sequence: CASSRDRGDEKLFF. In DNA, the CDR3 is TGTGCCAGCAGCCGCGACAGGGGGGATGAAAAACTGTTTTTT.

V and J are TRBV6-4 and TRBJ2-1, with D possibly being TRBD1 or TRBD2 (5 bases each). The CDR3 totals 15 residues. Looked up from germline, CDR1 is MRHNA and CDR2 is SNTAGT. The V gene lost 4 bases and the J gene lost 3 bases, with 13 bases spanning the gap. The CDR3 spells CASSAEGQFYNEQFF. DNA for the CDR3: TGTGCCAGCAGTGCAGAGGGGCAATTCTACAATGAGCAGTTCTTC.

The rearrangement uses TRBV6-2 or TRBV6-3 and TRBJ2-7; D ambiguous. V was clipped by 5 bases and J by 6 bases, with 8 bases between them. Germline loops: CDR1 MNHEY, CDR2 SVGEGT. The CDR3 covers 11 residues. CDR3 region: CASSTPFEQYF. The CDR3 DNA is TGTGCCAGCAGTACCCCCTTCGAGCAGTACTTC.

The chain is built from TRBV5-5 and TRBJ2-3; the match to TRBD1 covers 10 bases. Germline V gives CDR1 SGHKS, CDR2 YYEKEE (reference sequence). The CDR3 loop spans 15 amino acids. The V and J ends lost 3 bases and 4 bases, in that order; junction bases with no gene match: 5. In nucleotides, the CDR3 is TGTGCCAGCAGCTCGGGGACAGGGGATCCAGATACGCAGTATTTT. As protein: CASSSGTGDPDTQYF.

The rearrangement uses TRBV11-1 and TRBJ2-1, with D perhaps matching TRBD1 or TRBD2 (5 bases each). The ends were cut back, 2 bases at V and 2 bases at J, with 13 bases in the middle. Germline CDR1 and CDR2: SGHAT and FQDESV (reference sequence). This CDR3 contains 16 residues. The CDR3 protein is CASSLSRGAPYNEQFF. For the CDR3, the DNA is TGTGCCAGCAGCTTATCTAGGGGAGCCCCCTACAATGAGCAGTTCTTC.

This clone was detected many times. The V and J genes are TRBV6-4 and TRBJ2-2; D is ambiguous. V lost 2 bases to trimming and J lost 2 bases, with 3 bases between them. The CDR3 is 13 residues long. Germline lookup yields CDR1 MRHNA and CDR2 SNTAGT. The CDR3 loop reads CASSDGNTGELFF. In DNA form, the CDR3 reads TGTGCCAGCAGTGACGGTAACACCGGGGAGCTGTTTTTT.

This chain links TRBV7-9 with TRBJ1-1, with 8 bases that match TRBD1. CDR1 and CDR2 (germline): SEHNR, FQNEAQ (reference sequence). The CDR3 has 18 amino acids. Trimming cost V 5 bases and J 5 bases; bases outside gene matches: 19. The CDR3 nucleotides read TGTGCCAGCAGCCTAGGGGCTCCAGGGGGCGATCCTATGACTGAAGCTTTCTTT. It translates to CASSLGAPGGDPMTEAFF.

This chain connects TRBV7-6 to TRBJ2-1, with D possibly being TRBD1 (5 bases). Trimming left V 4 bases short and J 4 bases short, with 8 bases between. CDR3 length equals 13 residues. The germline V gene has CDR1 SGHVS and CDR2 FNYEAQ. This chain's CDR3 is CASSSQEYNEQFF. The CDR3, as DNA: TGTGCCAGCAGCTCACAGGAGTACAATGAGCAGTTCTTC.

V is TRBV4-1 and J is TRBJ2-1; no firm D call. The ends were cut back, 8 bases at V and 4 bases at J, with 21 bases in the middle. CDR1 MGHRA and CDR2 YSYEKL come from the germline V gene. CDR3 size: 16 residues. The CDR3 DNA follows: TGCGCCAGCTCCCAAACGTCCAATAACCTATACAATGAGCAGTTCTTC. This gives the protein CASSQTSNNLYNEQFF.

This sequence joins TRBV11-3 and TRBJ2-1; D possibly corresponds to TRBD2 (6 bases). The germline CDR1 and CDR2 sequences are SGHNT and YENEEA. V dropped 4 bases and J dropped 12 bases, with 16 bases sitting between them. CDR3 length equals 13 residues. The CDR3 DNA reads as TGTGCCAGCAGCTACCTGACTAGTACGGTGCAGTTCTTC. It specifies CASSYLTSTVQFF.

This chain uses TRBV5-6 with TRBJ2-2; D call uncertain. CDR3 length equals 14 residues. V lost 1 base, J lost 7 bases, and 11 bases lay in between. Germline loops: CDR1 SGHDT, CDR2 YYEEEE. This CDR3 reads CASSLYRRGGELFF. CDR3 in DNA: TGTGCCAGCAGCTTGTATCGTCGTGGCGGGGAGCTGTTTTTT.

The chain couples TRBV6-5 to TRBJ2-7; D may be TRBD1 (7 bases). CDR3 length equals 15 residues. V gave up 0 bases and J gave up 7 bases, with 16 bases separating them. Germline loops: CDR1 MNHEY, CDR2 SVGAGI. CDR3 coding DNA: TGTGCCAGCAGTTACTCGGTGGAGGGGGCGCGTGAGCAGTACTTC. This sequence encodes CASSYSVEGAREQYF.

This rearrangement joins TRBV2 to TRBJ1-1, with unresolved D. CDR1 and CDR2 (germline): SNHLY, FYNNEI. There are 13 residues in the CDR3. The V gene lost 5 bases and the J gene lost 1 base, with 8 bases spanning the gap. DNA of the CDR3: TGTGCCAGCAGTCCAGATTCGAACACTGAAGCTTTCTTT. Translated, it gives CASSPDSNTEAFF.

The rearrangement links TRBV30 to TRBJ1-2, with TRBD1 matching 9 bases. The J segment lost 2 bases and the V segment lost 8 bases, leaving 6 bases of the junction unmatched. This CDR3 spans 13 amino acids. CDR1 and CDR2 from the germline V gene are GTSNPN and SVGIG (reference sequence). DNA for the CDR3: TGTGCCACCGACAGGGGGATAAACTATGGCTACACCTTC. Amino acid sequence: CATDRGINYGYTF.

The chain uses TRBV18 and TRBJ2-5; TRBD1 or TRBD2 may be the D gene (5 bases each). The V gene lost 5 bases and the J gene lost 3 bases, with 16 bases spanning the gap. CDR3 size: 15 residues. The germline V gene has CDR1 KGHSH and CDR2 LQKENI. CDR3 sequence: CASSYTSGPEETQYF. CDR3 in DNA: TGTGCCAGCTCATACACGTCGGGGCCCGAAGAGACCCAGTACTTC.

The chain links TRBV28 to TRBJ2-3, with 9 bases fitting TRBD2. The CDR3 loop spans 16 amino acids. V gave up 1 base and J gave up 5 bases; unmatched junction bases: 7. From germline, CDR1 is MDHEN and CDR2 SYDVKM. The CDR3 loop is CASSLFLRGGEDTQYF. The DNA for the CDR3 is TGTGCCAGCAGTTTATTCTTGCGGGGGGGCGAAGATACGCAGTATTTT.

This clone was seen a single time. Compared with germline, one end of the junction differs, possibly owing to a read error. CDR3 nucleotides: TGTGCCAGCAAGAGTAGCAGTCAGCCCCAGCATTTT. It yields the protein CASKSSSQPQHF. The chain carries TRBV6-5 and TRBJ1-5; D call uncertain. This CDR3 is built from 12 residues. The germline V gene has CDR1 MNHEY and CDR2 SVGAGI.

The V call is TRBV21-1, the J call TRBJ1-2. TRBV21-1 is noted as a pseudogene. This CDR3 has 18 amino acids. This CDR3 reads CASSKGPEVPDVPHGYTF. CDR3 bases: TGTGCCAGCAGCAAGGGCCCGGAGGTCCCGGATGTTCCTCATGGCTACACCTTC.

This clone was counted a single time. This sequence joins TRBV5-1 and TRBJ2-1; D gene uncertain. V gave up 0 bases and J gave up 7 bases, with 5 bases separating them. Germline V lookup: CDR1 SGHRS, CDR2 YFSETQ. The CDR3 has 12 amino acids. The chain's CDR3 is CASSLDGNEQFF. The CDR3 bases are TGCGCCAGCAGCTTGGACGGGAATGAGCAGTTCTTC.

CDR3 residues: CASSQGQGKNEQFF. The CDR3, as DNA: TGCGCCAGCAGCCAAGGACAGGGGAAGAATGAGCAGTTCTTC. The V call is TRBV4-1, the J call TRBJ2-1; 8 bases agree with TRBD1. The CDR3 extends over 14 amino acids. The trim removed 1 base at V and 7 bases at J, leaving 3 bases unmatched. Germline CDR1 MGHRA, CDR2 YSYEKL.

CDR3 in amino acids: CASSTPARNGGEQFF. The CDR3 nucleotides are TGTGCCAGCAGTACCCCTGCCAGGAACGGAGGGGAGCAGTTCTTC. The chain is built from TRBV6-5 and TRBJ2-1; D might be TRBD2 (6 bases). CDR1 MNHEY and CDR2 SVGAGI come from the germline V gene. V lost 5 bases, J lost 10 bases, and 21 bases lay in between. The CDR3 extends over 15 amino acids.

The chain employs TRBV12-3 or TRBV12-4 and TRBJ1-2, with 8 nucleotides matching TRBD1. Trimming removed 3 bases from V and 12 bases from J; junction bases left unmatched: 3. This CDR3 has 11 residues. CDR3 sequence reads: CASSFDRGDTF. The DNA for the CDR3 is TGTGCCAGCAGTTTCGACAGGGGCGACACCTTC.

The chain recombines TRBV14 with TRBJ2-7, with 13 bases identical to TRBD2. CDR1 and CDR2 from the germline V gene are SGHDN and FVKESK. The CDR3 runs to 18 residues. V lost 1 base and J lost 1; bases outside the gene matches: 7. CDR3 amino acids: CASSQGGLAGPLSYEQYF. In DNA form, the CDR3 reads TGTGCCAGCAGCCAAGGGGGACTAGCGGGGCCGCTTTCCTACGAGCAGTACTTC.

This chain links TRBV27 with TRBJ1-3; D uncertain. This CDR3 comprises 14 residues. Per germline, CDR1 MNHEY and CDR2 SMNVEV (reference sequence). Trimming shortened V by 7 bases and J by 2 bases, and 12 bases separated the two germline ends. The CDR3 DNA is TGTGCCAGCAAAAATCTGGGAACTGGAAACACCATATATTTT. Translated: CASKNLGTGNTIYF.

The chain is built from TRBV10-3 and TRBJ2-5, with a weak D call TRBD2 (6 bases). V lost 3 bases, J lost 2 bases, and 13 bases lay in between. Germline V CDR1 and CDR2: ENHRY, SYGVKD. The CDR3 consists of 15 residues. CDR3 nucleotides: TGTGCCATCAGTGATGGTAGGGAGGCACAAGAGACCCAGTACTTC. This sequence encodes CAISDGREAQETQYF.